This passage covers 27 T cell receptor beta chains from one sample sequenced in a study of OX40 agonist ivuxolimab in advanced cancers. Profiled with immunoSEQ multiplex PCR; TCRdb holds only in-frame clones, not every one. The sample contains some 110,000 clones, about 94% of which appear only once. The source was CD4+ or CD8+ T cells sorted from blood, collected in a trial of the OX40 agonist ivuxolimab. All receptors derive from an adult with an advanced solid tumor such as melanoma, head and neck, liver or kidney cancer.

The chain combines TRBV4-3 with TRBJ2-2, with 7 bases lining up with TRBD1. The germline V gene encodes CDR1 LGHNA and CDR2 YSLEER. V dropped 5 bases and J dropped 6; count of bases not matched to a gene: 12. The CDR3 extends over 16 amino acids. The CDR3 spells CASSVKTGPGSGELFF. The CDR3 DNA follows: TGCGCCAGCAGCGTAAAGACAGGGCCGGGTTCCGGGGAGCTGTTTTTT.

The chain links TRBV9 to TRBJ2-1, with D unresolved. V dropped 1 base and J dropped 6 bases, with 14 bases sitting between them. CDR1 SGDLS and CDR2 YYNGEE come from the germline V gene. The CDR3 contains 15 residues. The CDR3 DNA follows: TGTGCCAGCAGCGTAAGAGACGCCCCCCCCAATGAGCAGTTCTTC. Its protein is CASSVRDAPPNEQFF.

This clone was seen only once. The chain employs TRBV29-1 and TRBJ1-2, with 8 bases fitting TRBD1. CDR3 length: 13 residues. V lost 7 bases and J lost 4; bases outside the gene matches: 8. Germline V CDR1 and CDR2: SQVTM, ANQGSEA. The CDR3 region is CSGKPGQAYGYTF. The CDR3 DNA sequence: TGCAGCGGCAAACCGGGACAGGCCTATGGCTACACCTTC.

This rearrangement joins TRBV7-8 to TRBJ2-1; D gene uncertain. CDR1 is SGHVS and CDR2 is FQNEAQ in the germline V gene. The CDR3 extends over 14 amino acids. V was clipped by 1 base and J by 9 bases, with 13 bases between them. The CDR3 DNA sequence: TGTGCCAGCAGCTTAGTATCCCTGGGTACTGAGCAGTTCTTC. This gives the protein CASSLVSLGTEQFF.

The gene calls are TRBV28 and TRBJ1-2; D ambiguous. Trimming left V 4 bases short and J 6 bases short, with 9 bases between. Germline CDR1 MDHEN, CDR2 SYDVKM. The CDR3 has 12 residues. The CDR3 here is CASSSRLDGYTF. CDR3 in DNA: TGTGCCAGCAGTTCTCGACTGGATGGCTACACCTTC.

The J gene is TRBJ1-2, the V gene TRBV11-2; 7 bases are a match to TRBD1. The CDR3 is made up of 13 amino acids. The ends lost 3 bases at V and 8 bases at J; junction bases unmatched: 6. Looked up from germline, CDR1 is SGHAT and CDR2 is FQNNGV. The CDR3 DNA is TGTGCCAGCAGCTTTAGACAGGGTGACGGCTACACCTTC. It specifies CASSFRQGDGYTF.

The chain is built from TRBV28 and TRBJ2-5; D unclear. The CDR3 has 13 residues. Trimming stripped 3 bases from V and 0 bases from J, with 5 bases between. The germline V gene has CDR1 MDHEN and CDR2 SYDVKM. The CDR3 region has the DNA TGTGCCAGCAGTTTCCTCAACCAAGAGACCCAGTACTTC. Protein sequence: CASSFLNQETQYF.

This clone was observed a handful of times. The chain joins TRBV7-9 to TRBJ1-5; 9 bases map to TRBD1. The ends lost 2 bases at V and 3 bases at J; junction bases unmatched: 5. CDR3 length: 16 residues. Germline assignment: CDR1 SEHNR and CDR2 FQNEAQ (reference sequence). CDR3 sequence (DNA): TGTGCCAGCAGCTTAAATACAGGGGGCATCAATCAGCCCCAGCATTTT. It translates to CASSLNTGGINQPQHF.

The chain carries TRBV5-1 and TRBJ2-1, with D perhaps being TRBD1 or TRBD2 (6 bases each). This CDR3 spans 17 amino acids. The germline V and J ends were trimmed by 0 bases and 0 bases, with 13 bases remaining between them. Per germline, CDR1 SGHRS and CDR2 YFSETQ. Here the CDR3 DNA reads TGCGCCAGCAGCTTGGTGGAGGGGGTTACCTCCTACAATGAGCAGTTCTTC. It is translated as CASSLVEGVTSYNEQFF.

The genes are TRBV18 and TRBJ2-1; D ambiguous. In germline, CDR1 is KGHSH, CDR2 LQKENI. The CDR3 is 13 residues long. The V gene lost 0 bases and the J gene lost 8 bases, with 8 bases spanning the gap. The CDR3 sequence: CASSPPSQYEQFF. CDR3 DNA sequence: TGTGCCAGCTCACCACCCTCTCAGTATGAGCAGTTCTTC.

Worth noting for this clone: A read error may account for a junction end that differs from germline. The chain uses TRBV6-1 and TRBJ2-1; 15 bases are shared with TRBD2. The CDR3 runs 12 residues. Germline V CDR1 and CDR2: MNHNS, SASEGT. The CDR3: CASGLAGGFVLF. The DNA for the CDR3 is TGTGCCAGCGGACTAGCGGGAGGGTTCGTCCTCTTC.

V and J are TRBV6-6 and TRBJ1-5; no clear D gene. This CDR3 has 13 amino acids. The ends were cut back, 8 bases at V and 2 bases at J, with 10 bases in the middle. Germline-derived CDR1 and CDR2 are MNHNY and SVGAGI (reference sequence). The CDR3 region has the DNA TGTGCCAGCTTAAACCAGGGCAATCAGCCCCAGCATTTT. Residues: CASLNQGNQPQHF.

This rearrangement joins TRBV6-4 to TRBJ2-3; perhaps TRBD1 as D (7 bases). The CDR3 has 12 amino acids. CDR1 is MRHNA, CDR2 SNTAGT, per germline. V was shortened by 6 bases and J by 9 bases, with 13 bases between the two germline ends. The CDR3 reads CASSPGGNTQYF. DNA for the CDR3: TGTGCCAGCAGCCCAGGGGGGAACACGCAGTATTTT.

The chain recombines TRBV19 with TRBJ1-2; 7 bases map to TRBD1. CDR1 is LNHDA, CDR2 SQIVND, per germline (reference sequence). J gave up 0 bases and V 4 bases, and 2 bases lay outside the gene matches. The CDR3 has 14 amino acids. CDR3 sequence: CASSTTGPNYGYTF. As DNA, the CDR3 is TGTGCCAGTAGTACGACAGGGCCTAACTATGGCTACACCTTC.

The CDR3 reads CASSLRDRGSYNEQFF. The CDR3 DNA is TGTGCCAGCAGCTTAAGAGACAGGGGTTCCTACAATGAGCAGTTCTTC. The chain links TRBV7-2 to TRBJ2-1; 8 nucleotides match TRBD1. The CDR3 is 16 amino acids. V shed 2 bases, J shed 1 base, and the junction held 4 bases outside the gene matches. CDR1 is SGHTA, CDR2 FQGNSA, per germline.

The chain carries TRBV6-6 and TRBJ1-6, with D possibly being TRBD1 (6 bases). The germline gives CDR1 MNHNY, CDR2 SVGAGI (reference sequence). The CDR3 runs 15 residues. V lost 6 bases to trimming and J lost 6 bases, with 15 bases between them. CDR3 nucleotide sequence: TGTGCCAGCAGAGAACAGGGTTTGGGTAATTCACCCCTCCACTTT. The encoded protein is CASREQGLGNSPLHF.

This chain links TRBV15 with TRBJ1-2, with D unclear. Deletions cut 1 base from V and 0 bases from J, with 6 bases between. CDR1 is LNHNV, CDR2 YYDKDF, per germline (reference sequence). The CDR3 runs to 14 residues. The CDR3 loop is CATSRGGANYGYTF. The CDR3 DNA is TGTGCCACCAGCAGAGGTGGAGCTAACTATGGCTACACCTTC.

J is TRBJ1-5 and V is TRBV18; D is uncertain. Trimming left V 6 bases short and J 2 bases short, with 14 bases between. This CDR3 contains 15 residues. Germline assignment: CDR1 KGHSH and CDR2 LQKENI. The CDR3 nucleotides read TGTGCCAGCTCCCCCGCGGGTATGGGCAATCAGCCCCAGCATTTT. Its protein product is CASSPAGMGNQPQHF. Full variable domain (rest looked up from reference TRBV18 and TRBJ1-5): NAGVMQNPRHLVRRRGQEARLRCSPMKGHSHVYWYRQLPEEGLKFMVYLQKENIIDESGMPKERFSAEFPKEGPSILRIQQVVRGDSAAYFCASSPAGMGNQPQHFGDGTRLSIL.

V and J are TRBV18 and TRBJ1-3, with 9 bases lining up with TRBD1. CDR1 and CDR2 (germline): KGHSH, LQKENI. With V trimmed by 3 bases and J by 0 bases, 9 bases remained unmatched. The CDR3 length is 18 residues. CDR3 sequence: CASSPYYTGGLSGNTIYF. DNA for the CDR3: TGTGCCAGCTCACCGTATTACACAGGGGGCCTCTCTGGAAACACCATATATTTT. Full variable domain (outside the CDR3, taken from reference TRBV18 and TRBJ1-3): NAGVMQNPRHLVRRRGQEARLRCSPMKGHSHVYWYRQLPEEGLKFMVYLQKENIIDESGMPKERFSAEFPKEGPSILRIQQVVRGDSAAYFCASSPYYTGGLSGNTIYFGEGSWLTVV.

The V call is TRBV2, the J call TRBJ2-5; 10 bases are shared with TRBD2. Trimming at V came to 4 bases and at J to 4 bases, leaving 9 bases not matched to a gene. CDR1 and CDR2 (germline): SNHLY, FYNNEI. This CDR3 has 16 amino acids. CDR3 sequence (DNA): TGTGCCAGCAGTGGAGGGGCTAGCGGGAGTGGAGAGACCCAGTACTTC. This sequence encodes CASSGGASGSGETQYF.

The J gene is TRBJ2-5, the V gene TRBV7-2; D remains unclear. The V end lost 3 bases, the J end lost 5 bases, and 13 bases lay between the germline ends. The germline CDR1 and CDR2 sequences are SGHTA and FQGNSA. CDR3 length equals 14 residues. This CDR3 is CASSFLDIRETQYF. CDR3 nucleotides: TGTGCCAGCAGCTTCCTTGACATAAGGGAGACCCAGTACTTC.

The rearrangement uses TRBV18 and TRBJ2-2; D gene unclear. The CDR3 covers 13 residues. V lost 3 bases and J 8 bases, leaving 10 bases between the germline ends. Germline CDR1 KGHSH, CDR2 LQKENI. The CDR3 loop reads CASSPGQTGELFF. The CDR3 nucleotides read TGTGCCAGCTCACCGGGCCAAACTGGGGAGCTGTTTTTT.

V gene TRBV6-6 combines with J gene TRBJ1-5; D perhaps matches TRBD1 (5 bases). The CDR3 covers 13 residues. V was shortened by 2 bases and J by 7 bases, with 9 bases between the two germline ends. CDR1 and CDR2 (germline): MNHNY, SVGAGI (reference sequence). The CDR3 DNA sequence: TGTGCCAGCAGTTACAGTGGGACCCAGCCCCAGCATTTT. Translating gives CASSYSGTQPQHF.

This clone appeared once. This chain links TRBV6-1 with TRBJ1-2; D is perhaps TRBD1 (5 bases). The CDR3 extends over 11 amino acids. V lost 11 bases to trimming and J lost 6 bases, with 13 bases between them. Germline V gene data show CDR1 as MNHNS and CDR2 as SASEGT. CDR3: CAASGGNGYTF. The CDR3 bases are TGTGCCGCATCGGGGGGGAATGGCTACACCTTC.

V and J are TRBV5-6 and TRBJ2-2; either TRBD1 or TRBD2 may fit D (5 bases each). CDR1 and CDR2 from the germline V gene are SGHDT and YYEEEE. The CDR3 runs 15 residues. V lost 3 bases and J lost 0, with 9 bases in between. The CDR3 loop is CASSWGPANTGELFF. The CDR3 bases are TGTGCCAGCAGCTGGGGACCCGCGAACACCGGGGAGCTGTTTTTT.

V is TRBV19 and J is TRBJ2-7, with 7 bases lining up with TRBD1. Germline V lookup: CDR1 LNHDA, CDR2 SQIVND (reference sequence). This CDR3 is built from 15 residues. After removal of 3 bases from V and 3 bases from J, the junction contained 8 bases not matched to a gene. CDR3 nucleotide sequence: TGTGCCAGTAGTATTTGGGCGACAGGGAGCTACGAGCAGTACTTC. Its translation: CASSIWATGSYEQYF. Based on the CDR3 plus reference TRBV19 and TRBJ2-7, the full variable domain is DGGITQSPKYLFRKEGQNVTLSCEQNLNHDAMYWYRQDPGQGLRLIYYSQIVNDFQKGDIAEGYSVSREKKESFPLTVTSAQKNPTAFYLCASSIWATGSYEQYFGPGTRLTVT.

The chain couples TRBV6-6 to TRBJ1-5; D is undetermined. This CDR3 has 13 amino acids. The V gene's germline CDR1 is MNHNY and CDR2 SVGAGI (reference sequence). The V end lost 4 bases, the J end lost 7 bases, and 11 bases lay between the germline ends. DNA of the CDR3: TGTGCCAGCAGTTCGACCCCAGGACAGCCCCAGCATTTT. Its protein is CASSSTPGQPQHF.